A single sample is the source of the 21 T cell receptor beta chains below, sequenced in a study of CXCR3-negative and CXCR3-positive naive CD8 T cells. General study findings and limits: Against CXCR3-negative naive cells, CXCR3-positive naive cells showed more hydrophobic TRB CDR3s.

UMI labels and 5' RACE were used to prepare the TRB cDNA libraries. TCRdb reprocessed the 5' RACE reads, keeping one entry per CDR3 protein, no DNA. This sample's table has about 150,000 distinct CDR3 sequences. Their specific antigens are unknown. Input material: naive CXCR3+ CD8+ T cells from blood. As for subset: CD45RO-CCR7+CD27+CD95- naive CD8+ T cells expressing CXCR3 (TNR3+). The receptors derive from a human donor in good health. Some clones in this sample may be carry-over from other donors' samples.

The rearrangement links TRBV11-2 to TRBJ2-1; TCRdb lists TRBD2, though no DNA is available to test this call. The CDR3 spans 15 residues. Germline assignment: CDR1 SGHAT and CDR2 FQNNGV. CDR3 sequence: CASSLRASSYNEQFF.

The chain recombines TRBV29-1 with TRBJ2-7; TCRdb picks TRBD2, but there is no DNA to check that call. This CDR3 region has 14 residues. Germline CDR1 SQVTM, CDR2 ANQGSEA. CDR3: CSVSPGQGSYEQYF.

V and J are TRBV4-1 and TRBJ2-7; the TCRdb call, TRBD1, lacks DNA for checking. The CDR3 extends over 15 amino acids. The germline CDR1 and CDR2 sequences are MGHRA and YSYEKL. This CDR3 is CASSQNREGAVEQYF.

This chain connects TRBV23-1 to TRBJ2-2. TRBV23-1 is recorded as an ORF, its role being uncertain. The CDR3 extends over 11 amino acids. The CDR3 reads CASRDRKELFF.

This chain joins TRBV7-2 and TRBJ1-2; the D call from TCRdb, TRBD1, cannot be confirmed without DNA. Germline V gives CDR1 SGHTA, CDR2 FQGNSA. The CDR3 spans 16 residues. The CDR3 protein is CASSLEGRARPGGYTF.

The V gene is TRBV5-1, the J gene TRBJ2-7; TCRdb's D gene call, TRBD1, goes unchecked for lack of DNA. Per germline, CDR1 SGHRS and CDR2 YFSETQ. The CDR3 consists of 13 residues. This CDR3 is CASSPDSVYEQYF.

The rearrangement uses TRBV12-3 or TRBV12-4 and TRBJ1-1; TCRdb's D call, TRBD1, is unchecked because there is no DNA. This CDR3 is built from 14 residues. The CDR3: CASSLQGMGTEAFF.

V gene TRBV28 combines with J gene TRBJ2-7; the D call of TRBD1 rests on TCRdb alone, since no DNA is present to check it. The CDR3 is 16 amino acids. Germline lookup yields CDR1 MDHEN and CDR2 SYDVKM. The CDR3 protein is CATEPTTNRALWEQYF.

The chain joins TRBV19 to TRBJ2-1; TCRdb indicates TRBD1, and absent DNA this call remains unverified. CDR1 and CDR2 (germline): LNHDA, SQIVND (reference sequence). The CDR3 spans 15 residues. CDR3 protein: CASSILPDSYNEQFF.

The chain carries TRBV4-2 and TRBJ2-3; TCRdb outputs TRBD2, but without DNA this stays unchecked. Germline loops: CDR1 LGHNA, CDR2 YNFKEQ. The CDR3 runs 16 residues. Here the CDR3 reads CASSQEGGISSDTQYF.

The rearrangement joins TRBV15 to TRBJ2-3; TCRdb selects TRBD1, and the lack of DNA leaves this call unchecked. The CDR3 runs to 16 residues. Germline-derived CDR1 and CDR2 are LNHNV and YYDKDF (reference sequence). CDR3 in amino acids: CATSAKQGADADTQYF.

V gene TRBV6-5 combines with J gene TRBJ1-5; lacking DNA, the TRBD1 call made by TCRdb goes unchecked. Per the germline V gene, CDR1 is MNHEY and CDR2 is SVGAGI. The CDR3 has 17 residues. CDR3 loop: CASSQLTGGWSNQPQHF.

The V and J genes are TRBV24-1 and TRBJ1-2; TCRdb picks TRBD1, but there is no DNA to check that call. The germline gives CDR1 KGHDR, CDR2 SFDVKD. CDR3 size: 15 residues. CDR3 sequence reads: CATRRAGGLDHGYTF.

The chain employs TRBV20-1 and TRBJ2-1; TCRdb designates TRBD2, a call that cannot be tested without DNA. Germline CDR1 DFQATT, CDR2 SNEGSKA (reference sequence). The CDR3 is 15 residues long. CDR3 amino acids: CSARLAGSSYNEQFF.

The rearrangement uses TRBV28 and TRBJ1-2. The CDR3 contains 14 residues. CDR1 MDHEN and CDR2 SYDVKM come from the germline V gene. The CDR3 region is CASSSWGEGYGYTF.

The rearrangement links TRBV2 to TRBJ1-6. Germline V lookup: CDR1 SNHLY, CDR2 FYNNEI. CDR3 size: 14 residues. The CDR3: CASSDGGPGSPLHF.

The chain carries TRBV5-6 and TRBJ2-4; there is no DNA to check the TCRdb D call of TRBD2. This CDR3 is built from 17 residues. Germline CDR1 is SGHDT and CDR2 is YYEEEE. CDR3 sequence reads: CASSLGRVELAKNIQYF.

V is TRBV9 and J is TRBJ2-7; TCRdb picks TRBD2, but there is no DNA to check that call. Looked up from germline, CDR1 is SGDLS and CDR2 is YYNGEE. The CDR3 is made up of 15 amino acids. The CDR3 sequence: CASSAADGSNYEQYF. The variable domain in full, with the rest retrieved from reference TRBV9 and TRBJ2-7, is DSGVTQTPKHLITATGQRVTLRCSPRSGDLSVYWYQQSLDQGLQFLIQYYNGEERAKGNILERFSAQQFPDLHSELNLSSLELGDSALYFCASSAADGSNYEQYFGPGTRLTVT.

The V gene is TRBV5-1, the J gene TRBJ2-7. The CDR3 covers 12 residues. Germline-derived CDR1 and CDR2 are SGHRS and YFSETQ. CDR3 protein: CASSVGPQEQYF.

This chain joins TRBV23-1 and TRBJ2-7; TCRdb reports TRBD1, a call that lacks DNA to check it against. TRBV23-1 counts as an open reading frame of uncertain function. CDR3 length: 13 residues. The CDR3 is CASSPGDIYEQYF.

The chain employs TRBV5-1 and TRBJ2-3; TCRdb picks TRBD1, but there is no DNA to check that call. Looked up from germline, CDR1 is SGHRS and CDR2 is YFSETQ. The length of the CDR3 is 15 residues. The CDR3 region is CASSLVGTDTDTQYF.